A selection of T cell receptor beta chains follows, all from one sample in a study of siplizumab effects on memory and regulatory T cells. Data came from immunoSEQ multiplex PCR; TCRdb stores just in-frame clones and leaves some out. Among tens of thousands of clones listed, more than 80% were seen once. Sequencing was performed on CD8+ T cells sorted from blood. These receptors were taken from a human donor in good health. CDR3s include the opening cysteine and the closing phenylalanine or tryptophan. A D gene is named only where the DNA matches it firmly. The listing skips clone size in some rows; elsewhere it reads once, few, many or a size class.

d_call: NA; v_call: TRBV7-9; j_call: TRBJ2-1; clone_size: NA; cdr3_aa: CASSGPGTNYNEQFF; cdr3_nt: TGTGCCAGCAGCGGCCCCGGGACAAACTACAATGAGCAGTTCTTC
d_call: TRBD1; v_call: TRBV4-2; j_call: TRBJ2-5; clone_size: NA; cdr3_aa: CASSLGLGQEAETQYF; cdr3_nt: TGTGCCAGCAGCCTGGGGCTCGGACAGGAGGCCGAGACCCAGTACTTC
d_call: NA; v_call: TRBV19; j_call: TRBJ1-5; clone_size: few; cdr3_aa: CASSIPGYSNQPQHF; cdr3_nt: TGTGCCAGTAGTATCCCAGGGTATAGCAATCAGCCCCAGCATTTT
d_call: TRBD1; v_call: TRBV19; j_call: TRBJ2-2; clone_size: NA; cdr3_aa: CASSTRGTGVLGELFF; cdr3_nt: TGTGCCAGTAGTACTCGTGGGACAGGGGTTTTGGGGGAGCTGTTTTTT
d_call: TRBD2; v_call: TRBV27; j_call: TRBJ2-1; clone_size: NA; cdr3_aa: CASSLLVGGLAGVDEQFF; cdr3_nt: TGTGCCAGCAGTTTATTGGTTGGAGGACTAGCGGGAGTTGATGAGCAGTTCTTC
d_call: NA; v_call: TRBV5-4; j_call: TRBJ2-1; clone_size: NA; cdr3_aa: CASSLARGFNEQFF; cdr3_nt: TGTGCCAGCAGCTTGGCCCGGGGGTTCAATGAGCAGTTCTTC
d_call: NA; v_call: TRBV7-9; j_call: TRBJ1-1; clone_size: NA; cdr3_aa: CASSLENTEAFF; cdr3_nt: TGTGCCAGCAGCTTAGAGAACACTGAAGCTTTCTTT
d_call: TRBD2; v_call: TRBV6-1; j_call: TRBJ2-2; clone_size: NA; cdr3_aa: CASSLLAGESGELFF; cdr3_nt: TGTGCCAGCAGCCTACTAGCGGGGGAATCCGGGGAGCTGTTTTTT
d_call: NA; v_call: TRBV15; j_call: TRBJ1-3; clone_size: NA; cdr3_aa: CATSRGQSSGNTIYF; cdr3_nt: TGTGCCACCAGCAGAGGGCAGAGCTCTGGAAACACCATATATTTT
d_call: TRBD2; v_call: TRBV27; j_call: TRBJ2-1; clone_size: NA; cdr3_aa: CASSSLFLAGTNEQFF; cdr3_nt: TGTGCCAGCAGTTCATTATTCCTAGCGGGGACCAATGAGCAGTTCTTC
d_call: TRBD1; v_call: TRBV11-2; j_call: TRBJ2-7; clone_size: NA; cdr3_aa: CASSRPGQGVFYEQYF; cdr3_nt: TGTGCCAGCAGCCGACCGGGACAGGGGGTTTTCTACGAGCAGTACTTC
d_call: NA; v_call: TRBV9; j_call: TRBJ1-2; clone_size: few; cdr3_aa: CASSVAVATTPTGYTF; cdr3_nt: TGTGCCAGCAGCGTAGCTGTGGCAACGACCCCCACTGGCTACACCTTC
d_call: TRBD1; v_call: TRBV5-6; j_call: TRBJ1-4; clone_size: NA; cdr3_aa: CASSADRVGTSEKLFF; cdr3_nt: TGTGCCAGCAGCGCGGACAGGGTAGGAACATCGGAAAAACTGTTTTTT
d_call: NA; v_call: TRBV30; j_call: TRBJ1-1; clone_size: NA; cdr3_aa: CAWGLSRDTEAFF; cdr3_nt: TGTGCCTGGGGCCTCTCCAGAGACACTGAAGCTTTCTTT
d_call: TRBD1; v_call: TRBV9; j_call: TRBJ2-7; clone_size: NA; cdr3_aa: CASSASGTGIDYEQYF; cdr3_nt: TGTGCCAGCAGCGCCTCCGGGACAGGGATCGACTACGAGCAGTACTTC
d_call: NA; v_call: TRBV19; j_call: TRBJ1-2; clone_size: NA; cdr3_aa: CASSPAAANYGYTF; cdr3_nt: TGTGCCAGTAGTCCTGCCGCAGCTAACTATGGCTACACCTTC
d_call: NA; v_call: TRBV5-1; j_call: TRBJ1-1; clone_size: NA; cdr3_aa: CASSLDVNTEAFF; cdr3_nt: TGCGCCAGCAGCTTGGACGTGAACACTGAAGCTTTCTTT
d_call: NA; v_call: TRBV7-9; j_call: TRBJ1-1; clone_size: NA; cdr3_aa: CASSPGTVRNTEAFF; cdr3_nt: TGTGCCAGCAGCCCAGGGACCGTGAGGAACACTGAAGCTTTCTTT
d_call: NA; v_call: TRBV7-9; j_call: TRBJ1-1; clone_size: NA; cdr3_aa: CASSHGTVNTEAFF; cdr3_nt: TGTGCCAGCAGCCACGGGACGGTGAACACTGAAGCTTTCTTT
d_call: TRBD1; v_call: TRBV6-1; j_call: TRBJ1-1; clone_size: NA; cdr3_aa: CASSVGQTTEAFF; cdr3_nt: TGTGCCAGCAGTGTGGGACAGACCACTGAAGCTTTCTTT
d_call: TRBD1; v_call: TRBV27; j_call: TRBJ1-2; clone_size: NA; cdr3_aa: CASSPGTGWYGYTF; cdr3_nt: TGTGCCAGCAGTCCCGGGACAGGGTGGTATGGCTACACCTTC
d_call: NA; v_call: TRBV2; j_call: TRBJ1-5; clone_size: NA; cdr3_aa: CASSDTRTVSNQPQHF; cdr3_nt: TGTGCCAGCAGTGATACACGGACGGTTAGCAATCAGCCCCAGCATTTT
d_call: NA; v_call: TRBV2; j_call: TRBJ1-1; clone_size: NA; cdr3_aa: CASSEGGQVNTEAFF; cdr3_nt: TGTGCCAGCAGTGAGGGGGGACAAGTGAACACTGAAGCTTTCTTT
d_call: NA; v_call: TRBV7-3; j_call: TRBJ1-1; clone_size: NA; cdr3_aa: CASSLEGSYTEAFF; cdr3_nt: TGTGCCAGCAGCTTAGAAGGCAGCTACACTGAAGCTTTCTTT
d_call: NA; v_call: TRBV4-1; j_call: TRBJ2-5; clone_size: NA; cdr3_aa: CASSHPGRFETQYF; cdr3_nt: TGCGCCAGCAGCCACCCAGGGCGTTTTGAGACCCAGTACTTC
d_call: NA; v_call: TRBV5-6; j_call: TRBJ2-3; clone_size: NA; cdr3_aa: CASSLRTGTTDTQYF; cdr3_nt: TGTGCCAGCAGCTTGCGTACCGGAACCACAGATACGCAGTATTTT
d_call: TRBD1; v_call: TRBV14; j_call: TRBJ1-1; clone_size: NA; cdr3_aa: CASSLTGEYLDAFF; cdr3_nt: TGTGCCAGCAGCCTGACAGGGGAGTATTTGGATGCTTTCTTT
d_call: TRBD1; v_call: TRBV7-8; j_call: TRBJ1-2; clone_size: NA; cdr3_aa: CASSFYGQGPNYGYTF; cdr3_nt: TGTGCCAGCAGCTTCTACGGACAGGGACCTAACTATGGCTACACCTTC
d_call: NA; v_call: TRBV18; j_call: TRBJ2-5; clone_size: NA; cdr3_aa: CASSPLGGGRETQYF; cdr3_nt: TGTGCCAGCTCACCCCTCGGGGGAGGAAGAGAGACCCAGTACTTC
d_call: NA; v_call: TRBV5-5; j_call: TRBJ2-7; clone_size: NA; cdr3_aa: CASSLVQGSHEQYF; cdr3_nt: TGTGCCAGCAGCTTGGTACAGGGTAGCCACGAGCAGTACTTC
d_call: TRBD1; v_call: TRBV27; j_call: TRBJ1-1; clone_size: NA; cdr3_aa: CASSSRTGPTEAFF; cdr3_nt: TGTGCCAGCAGTTCCCGGACAGGCCCCACTGAAGCTTTCTTT
d_call: TRBD2; v_call: TRBV4-1; j_call: TRBJ2-1; clone_size: NA; cdr3_aa: CASSPRGEGSNEQFF; cdr3_nt: TGCGCCAGCAGCCCCCGGGGGGAAGGATCCAATGAGCAGTTCTTC
d_call: TRBD2; v_call: TRBV27; j_call: TRBJ2-7; clone_size: NA; cdr3_aa: CASSLMGGRGPYEQYF; cdr3_nt: TGTGCCAGCAGTTTGATGGGCGGGAGAGGACCCTACGAGCAGTACTTC
d_call: NA; v_call: TRBV6-5; j_call: TRBJ1-2; clone_size: NA; cdr3_aa: CASSYLINYGYTF; cdr3_nt: TGTGCCAGCAGTTACCTTATTAACTATGGCTACACCTTC
d_call: NA; v_call: TRBV7-9; j_call: TRBJ1-1; clone_size: NA; cdr3_aa: CASSRQGLLAEAFF; cdr3_nt: TGTGCCAGCAGCAGGCAGGGGTTGCTCGCTGAAGCTTTCTTT
d_call: NA; v_call: TRBV6-5; j_call: TRBJ1-2; clone_size: NA; cdr3_aa: CASRGGNYGYTF; cdr3_nt: TGTGCCAGCAGGGGGGGTAACTATGGCTACACCTTC
d_call: NA; v_call: TRBV4-1; j_call: TRBJ2-1; clone_size: few; cdr3_aa: CASSQRRDEQFF; cdr3_nt: TGCGCCAGCAGCCAACGGCGGGATGAGCAGTTCTTC
d_call: NA; v_call: TRBV19; j_call: TRBJ2-7; clone_size: NA; cdr3_aa: CASEGPSYEQYF; cdr3_nt: TGTGCCAGCGAGGGGCCCTCCTACGAGCAGTACTTC
d_call: TRBD2; v_call: TRBV27; j_call: TRBJ2-7; clone_size: once; cdr3_aa: CASRGLAGVYEQYF; cdr3_nt: TGTGCCAGCAGAGGACTAGCGGGAGTTTACGAGCAGTACTTC
d_call: NA; v_call: TRBV4-1; j_call: TRBJ2-1; clone_size: NA; cdr3_aa: CASSQENNEQFF; cdr3_nt: TGCGCCAGCAGCCAGGAAAACAATGAGCAGTTCTTC
d_call: NA; v_call: TRBV10-2; j_call: TRBJ2-1; clone_size: NA; cdr3_aa: CASSEGQRGLNEQFF; cdr3_nt: TGCGCCAGCAGTGAGGGCCAGCGAGGTTTGAATGAGCAGTTCTTC
d_call: NA; v_call: TRBV19; j_call: TRBJ1-2; clone_size: NA; cdr3_aa: CASRLGYGYTF; cdr3_nt: TGTGCCAGTAGGTTAGGCTATGGCTACACCTTC
d_call: NA; v_call: TRBV5-4; j_call: TRBJ2-7; clone_size: NA; cdr3_aa: CASRNSLYEQYF; cdr3_nt: TGTGCCAGCAGAAACAGCCTTTACGAGCAGTACTTC
d_call: NA; v_call: TRBV25-1; j_call: TRBJ1-1; clone_size: few; cdr3_aa: CASSESRVTEAFF; cdr3_nt: TGTGCCAGCAGTGAATCTCGGGTGACTGAAGCTTTCTTT
d_call: NA; v_call: TRBV6-5; j_call: TRBJ1-2; clone_size: NA; cdr3_aa: CASDRDGLYGYTF; cdr3_nt: TGTGCCAGCGACCGGGACGGACTCTATGGCTACACCTTC
d_call: NA; v_call: TRBV5-6; j_call: TRBJ1-2; clone_size: NA; cdr3_aa: CASSLSPGEANYGYTF; cdr3_nt: TGTGCCAGCAGCTTGTCCCCAGGGGAAGCTAACTATGGCTACACCTTC
d_call: TRBD1; v_call: TRBV11-3; j_call: TRBJ1-1; clone_size: NA; cdr3_aa: CASKDRANTEAFF; cdr3_nt: TGTGCCAGCAAGGACAGGGCGAACACTGAAGCTTTCTTT
d_call: TRBD2; v_call: TRBV6-5; j_call: TRBJ2-1; clone_size: NA; cdr3_aa: CASSYGLAGPNNEQFF; cdr3_nt: TGTGCCAGCAGTTACGGTCTAGCGGGGCCCAACAATGAGCAGTTCTTC
d_call: TRBD1; v_call: TRBV9; j_call: TRBJ1-4; clone_size: NA; cdr3_aa: CASSPGQETHNEKLFF; cdr3_nt: TGTGCCAGCAGCCCAGGACAGGAAACCCATAATGAAAAACTGTTTTTT
d_call: TRBD1; v_call: TRBV2; j_call: TRBJ1-3; clone_size: NA; cdr3_aa: CASSTGGLGTIYF; cdr3_nt: TGTGCCAGCTCGACAGGGGGGCTAGGCACCATATATTTT
d_call: NA; v_call: TRBV27; j_call: TRBJ1-1; clone_size: NA; cdr3_aa: CATLGGAGEAFF; cdr3_nt: TGTGCCACCCTTGGAGGGGCTGGCGAAGCTTTCTTT
d_call: TRBD1; v_call: TRBV6-5; j_call: TRBJ2-7; clone_size: NA; cdr3_aa: CASSPGTGGIYEQYF; cdr3_nt: TGTGCCAGCAGTCCAGGGACAGGGGGAATCTACGAGCAGTACTTC
d_call: TRBD1; v_call: TRBV11-2; j_call: TRBJ2-5; clone_size: NA; cdr3_aa: CASSPGQGGETQYF; cdr3_nt: TGTGCCAGCAGTCCAGGACAGGGTGGAGAGACCCAGTACTTC
d_call: NA; v_call: TRBV12-1; j_call: TRBJ1-5; clone_size: NA; cdr3_aa: CASSSSLDRGLIMLLLEQPQHF; cdr3_nt: TGTGCCAGCAGCTCTTCGTTGGACAGGGGGCTAATCATGCTTTTACTAGAGCAGCCCCAGCATTTT
d_call: NA; v_call: TRBV7-9; j_call: TRBJ2-7; clone_size: NA; cdr3_aa: CASSLVSSHEQYF; cdr3_nt: TGTGCCAGCAGCTTAGTTTCTTCCCACGAGCAGTACTTC
d_call: TRBD1; v_call: TRBV9; j_call: TRBJ2-7; clone_size: NA; cdr3_aa: CASSVGGGQGYEQYF; cdr3_nt: TGTGCCAGCAGCGTAGGAGGGGGACAGGGATACGAGCAGTACTTC
d_call: TRBD1; v_call: TRBV12-5; j_call: TRBJ2-7; clone_size: NA; cdr3_aa: CASGSLGQGGPYEQYF; cdr3_nt: TGTGCTAGTGGTTCCCTCGGACAGGGGGGGCCCTACGAGCAGTACTTC